A selection of T cell receptor beta chains follows, all from one sample in a study of early T cells in non-severe SARS-CoV-2 infection. TCRdb independently ran MiXCR on the 5' RACE reads; one entry per CDR3 protein. The sample includes tens of thousands of distinct CDR3 sequences, around 9.1% seen only once; the top ten take roughly 4%. Sequencing input: whole blood. These receptors originate from an adult who was a healthcare worker with PCR-confirmed SARS-CoV-2 infection or an uninfected control (not recorded which). The conserved cysteine and the conserved F or W are not part of the CDR3 here. Size is omitted from some rows. Given values are once, few, many or a class for expanded clones.

V gene,clone size,CDR3 protein
TRBV5-1,many,ASSRTSTDTQY
TRBV5-1,many,ASSLGGNTGTLQETQY
TRBV20-1,many,SANFQETQY
TRBV27,-,ASSSSSGTGYT
TRBV6-6,few,ASSYSPGQGLREQY
TRBV5-5,many,ASSRDGGSYEQY
TRBV15,many,ATSRDQGVWSPLH
TRBV6-6,many,ASRGISSYEQY
TRBV7-9,many,ASSWGAGDTEAF
TRBV10-3,few,AISNSDKNGGNQPQH
TRBV20-1,-,SAAHHNEQF
TRBV15,many,ATSRGVASVSSYNEQF
TRBV9,many,ASSAHRERPGANVLT
TRBV6-1,many,ASRDPRRGRDEQF
TRBV5-1,many,ATRTGTGQETQY
TRBV5-6,many,ASSLVTYGDTEAF
TRBV5-5,-,ASSLSGSTGELF
TRBV7-6,many,ASSQGGDGDSPLH
TRBV29-1,many,SLSGVFGYT
TRBV4-3,many,ASSLRSGTSVIEQF
TRBV15,many,ATSGLQGWEKLF
TRBV7-6,many,ASSLGTSPGDNEQF
TRBV4-2,many,ASSQDSGSSNFNEQF
TRBV11-2,many,ASSLVVTNEQF
TRBV24-1,many,ATSDLGGSGVNEQF
TRBV7-9,few,ASSPDSSSEAF
TRBV20-1,-,SASWEAGTEAF
TRBV11-3,many,ASSLTGGSAGELF
TRBV6-2/TRBV6-3,-,ASSTGTLTYEQY
TRBV5-4,-,ASSLYRDSNTGELF
TRBV29-1,few,SVEYGTGNTIY
TRBV20-1,-,SARGSRTEAF
TRBV3-1,many,ASSQGAQETQY
TRBV12-3/TRBV12-4,many,ASSAQASRPNYGYT
TRBV29-1,-,SQTRTVSSYNEQF
TRBV5-1,-,ASCPGLYEQY
TRBV10-3,few,AISELGPSTDTQY
TRBV19,many,ASTTYSGGGYGYT
TRBV19,many,ASSVTLDQPQH
TRBV9,-,ASSKTREDTQY
TRBV7-6,many,ASSLQETQY
TRBV7-3,few,ASSPQEKDTQY
TRBV28,-,ASTRKQAGDEAF
TRBV6-2/TRBV6-3,-,ASSSVGGRWDEQY
TRBV4-2,many,ASSQQGLAEADTQY
TRBV6-2/TRBV6-3,many,ASSSQKGSKGNEQF
TRBV5-8,many,ASSFRTYGYT
TRBV11-2,-,ASSSQPGTGELF
TRBV4-1,many,ASRQGRWGGEQY
TRBV7-6,many,ASSLFGVGRNEQF
TRBV7-2,-,ASSRRGTHNEQF
TRBV7-9,many,ASSNADLAGAVYNEQF
TRBV29-1,many,SVVQGARNTGELF
TRBV27,many,ASSSRTSGDTQY
TRBV29-1,many,SVAGKSGNEQF